The 16 T cell receptor beta chains below all came from one sample that was sequenced in a study of beta chain features in type 1 diabetes. General study findings and limits: In every one of the four CD4+ subsets, TCRB CDR3s were moderately but significantly shorter in Type 1 diabetes patients.

Expressed TCRB transcripts got sequenced, as all isolated RNA was reverse transcribed. The assay was immunoSEQ multiplex PCR, and TCRdb's table has in-frame clones only and misses some. The table shows over 150,000 clones, with 10% occurring only once. Antigens for these TCRs are unknown. Input material: central memory CD4+ T cells from blood. The receptors here all came from a man aged 25-45 years with type 1 diabetes.

The V and J genes are TRBV27 and TRBJ2-7, with 14 bases aligning to TRBD2. Germline CDR1 MNHEY, CDR2 SMNVEV (reference sequence). Germline trimming cut 5 bases from V and 3 bases from J; bases unmatched to any gene: 9. This CDR3 spans 17 amino acids. The CDR3 DNA sequence: TGTGCCAGCAGTAAGGGACTAGCGGGAGCAAAAGGCTACGAGCAGTACTTC. It translates to CASSKGLAGAKGYEQYF.

The rearrangement joins TRBV7-2 to TRBJ1-5; no clear D. Trimming removed 2 bases from V and 1 base from J, with 9 bases in between. Per the germline V gene, CDR1 is SGHTA and CDR2 is FQGNSA. The CDR3 has 15 amino acids. The CDR3 here is CASSLRTGSNQPQHF. CDR3 nucleotide sequence: TGTGCCAGCAGCTTAAGGACGGGGAGCAATCAGCCCCAGCATTTT. Full variable domain (missing parts from reference TRBV7-2 and TRBJ1-5): GAGVSQSPSNKVTEKGKDVELRCDPISGHTALYWYRQSLGQGLEFLIYFQGNSAPDKSGLPSDRFSAERTGGSVSTLTIQRTQQEDSAVYLCASSLRTGSNQPQHFGDGTRLSIL.

This clone was counted between two and nine times. The V call is TRBV28, the J call TRBJ1-3; TRBD1 matches at 7 bases. This CDR3 region has 13 residues. Germline V lookup: CDR1 MDHEN, CDR2 SYDVKM. V lost 7 bases, J lost 4 bases, and 4 bases stayed unmatched. This CDR3 is CASISGQGNTIYF. In DNA form, the CDR3 reads TGTGCCAGCATTTCGGGACAGGGAAACACCATATATTTT.

This clone was seen only a few times. The chain is built from TRBV5-1 and TRBJ2-2; D possibly corresponds to TRBD1 (5 bases). The CDR3 runs 15 residues. V was pared by 6 bases and J by 5 bases, with 17 bases between. Germline V gene sequence: CDR1 SGHRS, CDR2 YFSETQ. DNA of the CDR3: TGCGCCAGCACGCGTGGGCAGGGAAAGACCGGGGAGCTGTTTTTT. Amino acids: CASTRGQGKTGELFF.

The chain carries TRBV6-5 and TRBJ1-2; TRBD1 matches 8 bases. The CDR3 length is 13 residues. V lost 5 bases and J lost 6; bases outside the gene matches: 5. Germline V gene lookup returns CDR1 MNHEY and CDR2 SVGAGI. In nucleotides, the CDR3 is TGTGCCAGCAGTCCGGACAGGGTACATGGCTACACCTTC. This codes for CASSPDRVHGYTF.

This clone turned up a few times. The gene calls are TRBV11-2 and TRBJ2-3; 9 nucleotides match TRBD2. Germline CDR1 and CDR2: SGHAT and FQNNGV. The CDR3 has 15 residues. The V and J ends lost 4 bases and 2 bases, in that order; junction bases with no gene match: 4. CDR3 nucleotide sequence: TGTGCCAGCAGCTCCGGGACTAGCAACACAGATACGCAGTATTTT. It translates to CASSSGTSNTDTQYF.

This sequence joins TRBV6-6 and TRBJ2-7, with 12 bases that match TRBD2. V lost 6 bases, J lost 5 bases, and 5 bases stayed unmatched. Germline lookup yields CDR1 MNHNY and CDR2 SVGAGI (reference sequence). This CDR3 is built from 14 residues. In DNA form, the CDR3 reads TGTGCCAGCAGACCGACTAGCGGGAGACACGAGCAGTACTTC. Its protein product is CASRPTSGRHEQYF.

This clone has only a few counts. The rearrangement links TRBV7-9 to TRBJ2-1; weak D call: TRBD2 (5 bases). Germline V gene sequence: CDR1 SEHNR, CDR2 FQNEAQ (reference sequence). The CDR3 totals 14 residues. V was cut by 2 bases and J by 2 bases, with 7 bases left in between. The CDR3 region has the DNA TGTGCCAGCAGCTTAAGCGGTCCCTACAATGAGCAGTTCTTC. This gives the protein CASSLSGPYNEQFF.

This chain connects TRBV5-1 to TRBJ2-1; weak D call: TRBD1 (5 bases). The CDR3 runs 16 residues. Germline CDR1 reads SGHRS; CDR2 reads YFSETQ. Deletions cut 0 bases from V and 1 base from J, with 11 bases between. The CDR3 spells CASSLGGDVSYNEQFF. The CDR3 coding sequence is TGCGCCAGCAGCTTGGGGGGCGACGTGTCCTACAATGAGCAGTTCTTC.

This clone showed up just a few times. The chain joins TRBV5-6 to TRBJ1-5; D remains unclear. The CDR3 has 18 amino acids. V was shortened by 2 bases and J by 9 bases, with 27 bases between the two germline ends. Per the germline V gene, CDR1 is SGHDT and CDR2 is YYEEEE. The CDR3 DNA follows: TGTGCCAGCAGCTTACGGGCTAGCTGGGGTGGTGGCATCCCGCCCCAGCATTTT. Encoded protein: CASSLRASWGGGIPPQHF.

This clone appeared a few times. V usage is TRBV2 and J usage is TRBJ2-7; TRBD1 aligns across 9 bases. This CDR3 region has 16 residues. Trimming took 5 bases from V and 2 from J; bases not matched to a gene: 10. CDR1 SNHLY and CDR2 FYNNEI come from the germline V gene. The CDR3, as DNA: TGTGCCAGCAGTCCCCGTCCGGGACAGGGAACCTACGAGCAGTACTTC. This gives the protein CASSPRPGQGTYEQYF.

This clone was seen a few times. V usage is TRBV7-2 and J usage is TRBJ1-5; 7 bases agree with TRBD1. CDR1 and CDR2 from the germline V gene are SGHTA and FQGNSA. The CDR3 consists of 19 residues. J was trimmed by 2 bases and V by 5 bases; bases with no gene match: 18. Here the CDR3 reads CASSHTGTVTGSGNQPQHF. DNA of the CDR3: TGTGCCAGCAGCCATACCGGGACAGTTACGGGCAGTGGCAATCAGCCCCAGCATTTT. The full variable domain, its missing parts supplied by reference TRBV7-2 and TRBJ1-5, is GAGVSQSPSNKVTEKGKDVELRCDPISGHTALYWYRQSLGQGLEFLIYFQGNSAPDKSGLPSDRFSAERTGGSVSTLTIQRTQQEDSAVYLCASSHTGTVTGSGNQPQHFGDGTRLSIL.

This clone has a handful of counts. This rearrangement joins TRBV7-2 to TRBJ2-3; no clear D. The germline V gene has CDR1 SGHTA and CDR2 FQGNSA. V lost 6 bases, J lost 0 bases, and 10 bases lay in between. The CDR3 is made up of 14 amino acids. The CDR3, as DNA: TGTGCCAGCAGTGTCTCGTCTAGCACAGATACGCAGTATTTT. As protein: CASSVSSSTDTQYF. Looking up the rest from reference TRBV7-2 and TRBJ2-3 gives the full variable domain: GAGVSQSPSNKVTEKGKDVELRCDPISGHTALYWYRQSLGQGLEFLIYFQGNSAPDKSGLPSDRFSAERTGGSVSTLTIQRTQQEDSAVYLCASSVSSSTDTQYFGPGTRLTVL.

This clone was picked up a small number of times. This chain joins TRBV11-2 and TRBJ2-2, with 7 positions matching TRBD1. J gave up 6 bases and V 5 bases, and 9 bases lay outside the gene matches. This CDR3 contains 15 residues. Germline CDR1 is SGHAT and CDR2 is FQNNGV. CDR3 region: CASSAQATGAGELFF. CDR3 in DNA: TGTGCCAGCAGCGCTCAGGCCACAGGGGCCGGGGAGCTGTTTTTT.

This clone was seen just once. V and J are TRBV6-1 and TRBJ1-1, with D tentatively TRBD1 (5 bases). CDR3 size: 13 residues. V lost 5 bases and J 4 bases, leaving 11 bases between the germline ends. The germline V gene encodes CDR1 MNHNS and CDR2 SASEGT. CDR3 protein: CASSTVGATEAFF. DNA of the CDR3: TGTGCCAGCAGTACAGTAGGGGCCACTGAAGCTTTCTTT.

The V call is TRBV21-1, the J call TRBJ2-4; TRBD2 reflects the table's D call only, with no check against the DNA. TRBV21-1 is labeled a pseudogene. The length of the CDR3 is 11 residues. The CDR3 here is CASSKDAEEYF. The CDR3 bases are TGTGCCAGCAGCAAAGATGCGGAGGAGTACTTC.